The next 22 T cell receptor beta chains were all read from a single sample in a study of Ad26.COV2.S vaccination and SARS-CoV-2 variants. Treatment reported: 15 to 20 received Ad26.COV2.S at low or high dose, single or two shots; 5 received placebo; per-sample allocation not given. Sampling occurred on day 63 after the first vaccine or placebo injection. The method was immunoSEQ multiplex PCR; TCRdb's version includes in-frame clones alone and lacks a portion of them. The sample shows fewer than 300,000 clones, around 87% of them seen only once. This sample comprised peripheral blood, obtained in a trial of Ad26.COV2.S vaccine versus placebo. The origin of the receptors is a person aged 18 to 59 who received the Ad26.COV2.S COVID-19 vaccine or a placebo.

This chain links TRBV5-8 with TRBJ2-5; D is perhaps TRBD2 (6 bases). Between the trimmed V and J ends, which lost 4 bases and 5 bases, there was a span of 12 bases. The CDR3 runs to 13 residues. CDR1 and CDR2 from the germline V gene are SGHTS and YDEGEE. CDR3 protein: CASSATGGETQYF. CDR3 bases: TGTGCCAGCAGCGCTACAGGAGGGGAGACCCAGTACTTC.

The CDR3 region has the DNA TGCGCCAGCAGCCTCAGGACTAGCGGGAGCTCCTACAATGAGCAGTTCTTC. Encoded protein: CASSLRTSGSSYNEQFF. The chain combines TRBV5-1 with TRBJ2-1; TRBD2 aligns across 13 bases. There are 17 residues in the CDR3. Germline assignment: CDR1 SGHRS and CDR2 YFSETQ. Trimming cost V 4 bases and J 0 bases; bases outside gene matches: 4.

The chain is built from TRBV19 and TRBJ1-1, with 9 nucleotides matching TRBD1. V dropped 4 bases and J dropped 5; count of bases not matched to a gene: 11. This CDR3 is 16 amino acids long. Germline V gene lookup returns CDR1 LNHDA and CDR2 SQIVND (reference sequence). The CDR3 here is CASSRAGTGSRTEAFF. As DNA, the CDR3 is TGTGCCAGTAGTAGAGCCGGGACAGGGAGTAGGACTGAAGCTTTCTTT.

A single count supports this clone. The rearrangement uses TRBV18 and TRBJ2-7, with a weak D call TRBD1 (6 bases). CDR1 and CDR2 (germline): KGHSH, LQKENI. The CDR3 loop spans 14 amino acids. Trimming pared 3 bases from V and 2 bases from J, leaving 11 bases between. CDR3: CASSPTTGPYEQYF. The CDR3 coding sequence is TGTGCCAGCTCACCGACGACAGGACCCTACGAGCAGTACTTC.

This clone was picked up one time. This chain links TRBV2 with TRBJ1-6; TRBD1 matches at 8 bases. The ends lost 6 bases at V and 11 bases at J; junction bases unmatched: 9. In germline, CDR1 is SNHLY, CDR2 FYNNEI. The CDR3 covers 14 residues. The CDR3 nucleotides are TGTGCCAGCAGGGCCAGGACAGGGATCCCACCCCTCCACTTT. Residues: CASRARTGIPPLHF.

Concerning this clone itself: The junction shows a germline mismatch at one end, possibly a read error. V and J are TRBV9 and TRBJ2-1; a weak D match, TRBD1 (6 bases). CDR1 SGDLS and CDR2 YYNGEE come from the germline V gene. The CDR3 is 14 amino acids. DNA of the CDR3: TGTGCCAGCAACGTAGGAGTAGGGGGATATGAGCAGTTCTTC. Translated, it gives CASNVGVGGYEQFF. Combining the CDR3 with reference TRBV9 and TRBJ2-1 gives the whole variable domain DSGVTQTPKHLITATGQRVTLRCSPRSGDLSVYWYQQSLDQGLQFLIQYYNGEERAKGNILERFSAQQFPDLHSELNLSSLELGDSALYFCASNVGVGGYEQFFGPGTRLTVL.

The CDR3 protein is CASSTQGNEKLFF. CDR3 DNA: TGTGCCAGTAGTACGCAGGGTAATGAAAAACTGTTTTTT. The V and J genes are TRBV19 and TRBJ1-4, with D perhaps matching TRBD1 (5 bases). V was shortened by 4 bases and J by 4 bases, with 7 bases between the two germline ends. The germline gives CDR1 LNHDA, CDR2 SQIVND (reference sequence). CDR3 length equals 13 residues.

The V call is TRBV6-1, the J call TRBJ2-6, with 10 positions matching TRBD2. V dropped 2 bases and J dropped 4; count of bases not matched to a gene: 8. The CDR3 is made up of 18 amino acids. Germline-derived CDR1 and CDR2 are MNHNS and SASEGT. The CDR3 sequence is CASSERLAGVSGANVLTF. CDR3 in DNA: TGTGCCAGCAGTGAACGGCTAGCGGGAGTGTCGGGGGCCAACGTCCTGACTTTC.

The chain links TRBV12-3 or TRBV12-4 to TRBJ1-2; D uncertain. V was trimmed by 5 bases and J by 1 base, leaving 5 bases between them. This CDR3 has 12 residues. CDR3: CASSPSNYGYTF. The DNA for the CDR3 is TGTGCCAGCAGTCCCAGTAACTATGGCTACACCTTC.

This chain uses TRBV4-1 with TRBJ1-4; the D gene is possibly TRBD1 (5 bases). Germline loops: CDR1 MGHRA, CDR2 YSYEKL. V lost 2 bases and J 4 bases, leaving 20 bases between the germline ends. CDR3 length equals 18 residues. The CDR3 reads CASSQLWVAGQINEKLFF. The DNA of the CDR3 is TGCGCCAGCAGCCAATTGTGGGTAGCAGGGCAGATTAATGAAAAACTGTTTTTT.

The V call is TRBV27, the J call TRBJ2-7, with D perhaps matching TRBD2 (7 bases). The CDR3 runs 15 residues. The V gene's germline CDR1 is MNHEY and CDR2 SMNVEV (reference sequence). V shed 5 bases and J shed 2 bases, with 16 bases lying between them. The CDR3 DNA reads TGTGCCAGCAGTCGGGGGCGGGGGTTTACCTACGAGCAGTACTTC. Translation gives CASSRGRGFTYEQYF.

The chain has TRBV18 and TRBJ1-4; D remains unclear. The CDR3 totals 14 residues. V dropped 5 bases and J dropped 8 bases, with 15 bases sitting between them. Germline V gene lookup returns CDR1 KGHSH and CDR2 LQKENI. The CDR3 DNA follows: TGTGCCAGCTCAGGTGGCGGGATTAGAGAAAAACTGTTTTTT. Its translation: CASSGGGIREKLFF. The variable domain in full, completed from reference TRBV18 and TRBJ1-4, reads NAGVMQNPRHLVRRRGQEARLRCSPMKGHSHVYWYRQLPEEGLKFMVYLQKENIIDESGMPKERFSAEFPKEGPSILRIQQVVRGDSAAYFCASSGGGIREKLFFGSGTQLSVL.

The V call is TRBV2, the J call TRBJ1-2, with a weak D call TRBD1 (5 bases). The CDR3 extends over 15 amino acids. With 1 base removed from V and 2 bases from J, the gap between germline ends came to 11 bases. Germline V lookup: CDR1 SNHLY, CDR2 FYNNEI. This chain's CDR3 is CASSEGRDANYGYTF. CDR3 DNA: TGTGCCAGCAGTGAAGGACGGGACGCCAACTATGGCTACACCTTC.

The chain combines TRBV18 with TRBJ2-7; 8 bases match TRBD1. This CDR3 spans 16 amino acids. Germline trimming cut 3 bases from V and 1 base from J; bases unmatched to any gene: 8. Germline CDR1 reads KGHSH; CDR2 reads LQKENI. CDR3 nucleotide sequence: TGTGCCAGCTCACCCTCCGGACAGGGAGCTTCCTACGAGCAGTACTTC. This codes for CASSPSGQGASYEQYF.

The chain uses TRBV7-9 and TRBJ1-5; D uncertain. The V end was cut by 5 bases, the J end by 4 bases, with 9 bases between. Germline V gene data show CDR1 as SEHNR and CDR2 as FQNEAQ (reference sequence). This CDR3 has 13 residues. CDR3 sequence: CASSTGPNQPQHF. DNA of the CDR3: TGTGCCAGCAGCACGGGTCCTAATCAGCCCCAGCATTTT.

V gene TRBV11-3 combines with J gene TRBJ2-1; possibly TRBD1 for D (5 bases). CDR1 and CDR2 (germline): SGHNT, YENEEA. The length of the CDR3 is 12 residues. V lost 5 bases, J lost 6 bases, and 8 bases lay in between. In DNA form, the CDR3 reads TGTGCCAGCAGCCCTACAGGCAATGAGCAGTTCTTC. It specifies CASSPTGNEQFF.

The rearrangement joins TRBV10-1 to TRBJ1-1; 10 bases fit TRBD1. V trimming: 6 bases; J trimming: 4 bases; junction bases outside the gene matches: 5. The length of the CDR3 is 14 residues. Germline CDR1 and CDR2: WNHNN and SYGVQD (reference sequence). CDR3 nucleotide sequence: TGCGCCAGCAGCGGACAGGGGGTGATCACTGAAGCTTTCTTT. Residues: CASSGQGVITEAFF.

The CDR3 reads CASSYSNSGTEAFF. The CDR3 DNA follows: TGTGCCAGCAGTTACTCGAATTCTGGGACTGAAGCTTTCTTT. This chain joins TRBV6-5 and TRBJ1-1; D unresolved. CDR1 and CDR2 (germline): MNHEY, SVGAGI. V lost 0 bases and J lost 5, with 10 bases in between. The CDR3 contains 14 residues.

The V gene is TRBV11-3, the J gene TRBJ2-1; TRBD2 matches 7 bases. Looked up from germline, CDR1 is SGHNT and CDR2 is YENEEA. Germline trimming cut 2 bases from V and 4 bases from J; bases unmatched to any gene: 5. The length of the CDR3 is 15 residues. CDR3 DNA: TGTGCCAGCAGCTTATCTAGCGGCACTTACAATGAGCAGTTCTTC. Amino acids: CASSLSSGTYNEQFF.

In its sample, this clone was seen once. The CDR3 region is CASSQGTVDGYTF. The CDR3 DNA sequence: TGTGCCAGCTCCCAGGGGACGGTGGATGGCTACACCTTC. This sequence joins TRBV18 and TRBJ1-2, with a possible D match to TRBD1 (6 bases). V was clipped by 6 bases and J by 6 bases, with 14 bases between them. The CDR3 contains 13 residues. The germline CDR1 and CDR2 sequences are KGHSH and LQKENI.

This chain connects TRBV12-3 or TRBV12-4 to TRBJ2-7; D unresolved. With 4 bases removed from V and 6 bases from J, the gap between germline ends came to 10 bases. There are 12 residues in the CDR3. This CDR3 is CASSSDTSEQYF. The CDR3 bases are TGTGCCAGCAGTTCAGACACTTCCGAGCAGTACTTC.

This chain uses TRBV28 with TRBJ2-2, with TRBD2 matching over 11 bases. Trimming at V came to 10 bases and at J to 9 bases, leaving 4 bases not matched to a gene. Germline values: CDR1 MDHEN, CDR2 SYDVKM. The CDR3 is 12 residues long. DNA of the CDR3: TGTGCCACCATAGCGGGAGGGAGGGAGCTGTTTTTT. It is translated as CATIAGGRELFF. Combining the CDR3 with reference TRBV28 and TRBJ2-2 gives the whole variable domain DVKVTQSSRYLVKRTGEKVFLECVQDMDHENMFWYRQDPGLGLRLIYFSYDVKMKEKGDIPEGYSVSREKKERFSLILESASTNQTSMYLCATIAGGRELFFGEGSRLTVL.